The 20 T cell receptor beta chains reported below all come from one sample, sequenced in a study of cytomegalovirus exposure and HLA in healthy donors. The PCR had 60 Vbeta and 13 Jbeta primers. Only in-frame clones appear in the TCRdb table, and some are missing; sequencing was by immunoSEQ multiplex PCR. Of 70,000 to 95,000 clones detected, roughly 80% appear once; the ten largest clones hold 3.3%. The source material was PBMCs. These receptors were collected from a man in his forties or fifties in good health and CMV-seronegative.

The rearrangement joins TRBV4-3 to TRBJ1-1; 9 positions agree with TRBD1. Trimming took 2 bases from V and 10 from J; bases not matched to a gene: 14. This CDR3 has 16 amino acids. Germline loops: CDR1 LGHNA, CDR2 YSLEER. The CDR3: CASSQPGQGHTLGAFF. The CDR3 DNA is TGCGCCAGCAGCCAACCCGGACAGGGGCATACTCTTGGAGCTTTCTTT.

This clone was recorded at least ten times. The rearrangement joins TRBV4-1 to TRBJ1-2; 9 bases line up with TRBD1. CDR3 size: 15 residues. Germline trimming cut 4 bases from V and 7 bases from J; bases unmatched to any gene: 10. Germline lookup yields CDR1 MGHRA and CDR2 YSYEKL. The CDR3 bases are TGCGCCAGCAGCCCGAATCAACAGGGGGCGGGTGGCTACACCTTC. It translates to CASSPNQQGAGGYTF.

The rearrangement links TRBV11-2 to TRBJ2-5, with D tentatively TRBD2 (6 bases). Germline V lookup: CDR1 SGHAT, CDR2 FQNNGV. V lost 10 bases, J lost 0 bases, and 12 bases lay in between. This CDR3 comprises 13 residues. The CDR3 spells CATVEGNQETQYF. As DNA, the CDR3 is TGTGCCACCGTGGAGGGGAACCAAGAGACCCAGTACTTC.

The chain couples TRBV7-2 to TRBJ1-2; D may be TRBD1 (6 bases). Trimming took off 5 bases at V and 5 bases at J, with 12 bases between the two ends. This CDR3 region has 13 residues. Germline CDR1 and CDR2: SGHTA and FQGNSA. The CDR3, as DNA: TGTGCCAGCAGCCCGGGACAACCATATGGCTACACCTTC. It is translated as CASSPGQPYGYTF.

This clone was seen a few times. The J gene is TRBJ1-1, the V gene TRBV5-5, with D unclear. The CDR3 runs to 13 residues. Trimming pared 2 bases from V and 6 bases from J, leaving 11 bases between. Germline V CDR1 and CDR2: SGHKS, YYEKEE (reference sequence). CDR3 amino acids: CASSFSTGSEAFF. The CDR3 DNA reads TGTGCCAGCAGCTTCTCCACCGGGTCTGAAGCTTTCTTT.

The chain is built from TRBV5-1 and TRBJ2-7, with TRBD2 matching over 7 bases. Trimming cost V 2 bases and J 2 bases; bases outside gene matches: 4. Germline V gene data show CDR1 as SGHRS and CDR2 as YFSETQ. This CDR3 has 14 residues. This CDR3 reads CASSFAGETYEQYF. CDR3 nucleotides: TGCGCCAGCAGCTTTGCGGGAGAAACCTACGAGCAGTACTTC.

This rearrangement joins TRBV19 to TRBJ2-1; 7 bases align to TRBD1. CDR1 and CDR2 (germline): LNHDA, SQIVND (reference sequence). With V trimmed by 5 bases and J by 12 bases, 10 bases remained unmatched. This CDR3 spans 13 amino acids. CDR3 amino acids: CASSPQGRGLQFF. The CDR3 nucleotides read TGTGCCAGTAGTCCACAGGGGCGAGGTTTGCAGTTCTTC.

This chain links TRBV2 with TRBJ2-7; D is uncertain. This CDR3 has 13 residues. The V end lost 3 bases, the J end lost 7 bases, and 13 bases lay between the germline ends. CDR1 SNHLY and CDR2 FYNNEI come from the germline V gene. The CDR3 region has the DNA TGTGCCAGCAGTGAGGGCCCCGTACGGGAGCAGTACTTC. Translating gives CASSEGPVREQYF.

The sample holds a few counts of this clone. V and J are TRBV7-2 and TRBJ2-1, with 7 bases aligning to TRBD2. The V gene's germline CDR1 is SGHTA and CDR2 FQGNSA. The CDR3 is 18 residues long. Trimming removed 2 bases from V and 6 bases from J; junction bases left unmatched: 16. The CDR3 sequence: CASSLLKSGTTLTNEQFF. In nucleotides, the CDR3 is TGTGCCAGCAGCTTATTAAAGTCCGGGACTACCTTAACCAATGAGCAGTTCTTC. Full variable domain (rest looked up from reference TRBV7-2 and TRBJ2-1): GAGVSQSPSNKVTEKGKDVELRCDPISGHTALYWYRQSLGQGLEFLIYFQGNSAPDKSGLPSDRFSAERTGGSVSTLTIQRTQQEDSAVYLCASSLLKSGTTLTNEQFFGPGTRLTVL.

This chain joins TRBV5-1 and TRBJ2-2; D might be TRBD2 (6 bases). This CDR3 is 14 amino acids long. V was cut by 2 bases and J by 4 bases, with 9 bases left in between. Germline V gives CDR1 SGHRS, CDR2 YFSETQ. CDR3 sequence (DNA): TGCGCCAGCAGCTTACGGGGGTTCACCGGGGAGCTGTTTTTT. Translating gives CASSLRGFTGELFF.

This clone was detected a few times. The chain is built from TRBV7-3 and TRBJ1-5, with 9 nucleotides matching TRBD1. The CDR3 runs 19 residues. Losses at the gene ends were 6 bases for V and 5 bases for J; bases not matched to a gene: 20. Germline CDR1 reads SGHTA; CDR2 reads FQGTGA. The CDR3: CASRHIIRDRDRVDQPQHF. The CDR3 DNA sequence: TGTGCCAGCAGACACATTATCCGGGACAGGGATAGGGTGGATCAGCCCCAGCATTTT.

The rearrangement uses TRBV5-1 and TRBJ1-2; TRBD1 aligns across 7 bases. The germline gives CDR1 SGHRS, CDR2 YFSETQ. V shed 5 bases, J shed 7 bases, and the junction held 14 bases outside the gene matches. The CDR3 is 15 amino acids. The CDR3 loop is CASSRDPDRVGGYTF. The CDR3 DNA reads TGCGCCAGCAGTCGAGACCCAGACAGGGTAGGTGGCTACACCTTC.

The rearrangement links TRBV4-1 to TRBJ2-1; 10 nucleotides agree with TRBD2. This CDR3 spans 15 amino acids. V was clipped by 4 bases and J by 5 bases; unmatched bases: 5. CDR1 and CDR2 from the germline V gene are MGHRA and YSYEKL. CDR3 DNA: TGCGCCAGCAGCCGGGGACTAGCGAGGAACAATGAGCAGTTCTTC. It encodes CASSRGLARNNEQFF.

This clone was recorded at least ten times. This chain links TRBV7-3 with TRBJ2-1; 9 bases fit TRBD2. Germline loops: CDR1 SGHTA, CDR2 FQGTGA. The V and J ends lost 5 bases and 10 bases, in that order; junction bases with no gene match: 12. This CDR3 region has 15 residues. For the CDR3, the DNA is TGTGCCAGCAGCCCGAGTTCGGGACTAGCAAGCGAGCAGTTCTTC. Protein sequence: CASSPSSGLASEQFF.

The table lists this clone with a count of one. DNA of the CDR3: TGTGCCAGCAGCTTAGTGCGGGAGCCTAGTGAGCAGTACTTC. Translation: CASSLVREPSEQYF. V usage is TRBV11-3 and J usage is TRBJ2-7, with 7 positions matching TRBD2. CDR1 and CDR2 (germline): SGHNT, YENEEA. This CDR3 spans 14 amino acids. V trimming: 1 base; J trimming: 7 bases; junction bases outside the gene matches: 7.

This clone has more than one count but fewer than ten. V usage is TRBV19 and J usage is TRBJ2-6; D possibly corresponds to TRBD2 (6 bases). The CDR3 spans 15 residues. The germline V gene encodes CDR1 LNHDA and CDR2 SQIVND (reference sequence). Trimming stripped 5 bases from V and 0 bases from J, with 8 bases between. CDR3 DNA sequence: TGTGCCAGTAGTGGCGGGAACTCTGGGGCCAACGTCCTGACTTTC. Encoded protein: CASSGGNSGANVLTF.

This clone was seen a handful of times. The V gene is TRBV6-5, the J gene TRBJ2-2, with 9 bases matching TRBD2. Germline CDR1 MNHEY, CDR2 SVGAGI. The CDR3 runs to 16 residues. With V trimmed by 2 bases and J by 7 bases, 8 bases remained unmatched. In DNA form, the CDR3 reads TGTGCCAGCAGTTACCTGGCGGGGGGGCCCGGCGGGGAGCTGTTTTTT. Protein product: CASSYLAGGPGGELFF.

The chain has TRBV5-5 and TRBJ1-6; D is possibly TRBD1 (5 bases). The CDR3 consists of 15 residues. Germline V lookup: CDR1 SGHKS, CDR2 YYEKEE (reference sequence). Trimming left V 2 bases short and J 9 bases short, with 15 bases between. The CDR3 bases are TGTGCCAGCAGCTTTCTGGGGGGTAACGGTTCACCCCTCCACTTT. Translation: CASSFLGGNGSPLHF.

The J gene is TRBJ2-7, the V gene TRBV29-1; 8 bases match TRBD2. CDR3 length equals 13 residues. The germline V gene encodes CDR1 SQVTM and CDR2 ANQGSEA. Trimming removed 6 bases from V and 3 bases from J; junction bases left unmatched: 7. The CDR3, as DNA: TGCAGCGTGGGTCGAGCGGGGGACTACGAGCAGTACTTC. This translates into CSVGRAGDYEQYF.

A few counts support this clone. V is TRBV6-5 and J is TRBJ1-6; the match to TRBD1 covers 10 bases. Per germline, CDR1 MNHEY and CDR2 SVGAGI. The CDR3 sequence is 15 residues long. After removal of 6 bases from V and 11 bases from J, the junction contained 10 bases not matched to a gene. CDR3 nucleotides: TGTGCCAGCAGCTTCGAGACAGGGGGCCTAACACCCCTCCACTTT. This codes for CASSFETGGLTPLHF.